The sample holds a few counts of the clone carrying this T cell receptor (beta chain). The CDR3 has 15 residues. V lost 2 bases, J lost 4 bases, and 6 bases stayed unmatched. CDR1 is LGHDT, CDR2 YNNKEL, per germline (reference sequence). The data were obtained in a study of Graves' ophthalmopathy and Graves' hyperthyroidism. Using RNA transcripts, the TCR beta CDR3 regions were amplified. Second-round multiplex PCR came after a first-round RT-PCR that employed HTBI primers. TCRdb redid the calling of the multiplex PCR reads with MiXCR, one entry per CDR3 protein. The table includes about 660,000 distinct CDR3 sequences, roughly 41% detected once.

Sample: peripheral blood. The chain employs TRBV3-1 and TRBJ1-2, with 8 bases aligning to TRBD1. The TCR sequence derives from an adult man with Graves' ophthalmopathy. The CDR3 reads CASSQNRDRLYGYTF. CDR3 coding DNA: TGTGCCAGCAGCCAAAATCGGGACAGGCTCTATGGCTACACCTTC.